These 4 T cell receptor beta chains were sequenced from one sample in a study of cytomegalovirus exposure and HLA in healthy donors. PCR employed 60 Vbeta and 13 Jbeta primers. Sequenced by immunoSEQ multiplex PCR; TCRdb stores in-frame clones only, minus some. This sample yields about 170,000 clones, of which about 72% are seen a single time; approximately 1.5% belongs to the top ten. Sequencing used PBMCs. The receptors originated from a girl aged 10 to 17 in good health and CMV-seronegative.

V and J are TRBV7-9 and TRBJ1-1, with 9 nucleotides matching TRBD1. The CDR3 spans 14 residues. With V trimmed by 3 bases and J by 5 bases, 4 bases remained unmatched. Germline assignment: CDR1 SEHNR and CDR2 FQNEAQ (reference sequence). The CDR3 sequence: CASSLGQGETEAFF. The CDR3 bases are TGTGCCAGCAGCTTGGGACAGGGTGAGACTGAAGCTTTCTTT.

This chain joins TRBV7-8 and TRBJ2-2; D gene unclear. Germline CDR1 is SGHVS and CDR2 is FQNEAQ. Trimming took 6 bases from V and 6 from J, leaving 14 bases between them. The CDR3 length is 14 residues. DNA for the CDR3: TGTGCCAGCAGATATAAGGCCGGGTCCGGGGAGCTGTTTTTT. It specifies CASRYKAGSGELFF.

This chain links TRBV30 with TRBJ1-6; TRBD1 aligns across 11 bases. Germline loops: CDR1 GTSNPN, CDR2 SVGIG (reference sequence). This CDR3 contains 15 residues. V dropped 5 bases and J dropped 9; count of bases not matched to a gene: 9. The CDR3 DNA sequence: TGTGCCTGGTCTCGGGACAGGGGGTCTGGTTCACCCCTCCACTTT. Translated: CAWSRDRGSGSPLHF.

The chain employs TRBV7-3 and TRBJ2-5; unclear D gene. CDR1 SGHTA and CDR2 FQGTGA come from the germline V gene. The CDR3 has 12 residues. Trimming removed 4 bases at V and 5 bases at J, with 8 bases between. The CDR3 loop reads CASSSGEETQYF. The CDR3 DNA follows: TGTGCCAGCAGCTCTGGTGAGGAGACCCAGTACTTC. The full variable domain, with the rest looked up from reference TRBV7-3 and TRBJ2-5, is GAGVSQTPSNKVTEKGKYVELRCDPISGHTALYWYRQSLGQGPEFLIYFQGTGAADDSGLPNDRFFAVRPEGSVSTLKIQRTERGDSAVYLCASSSGEETQYFGPGTRLLVL.